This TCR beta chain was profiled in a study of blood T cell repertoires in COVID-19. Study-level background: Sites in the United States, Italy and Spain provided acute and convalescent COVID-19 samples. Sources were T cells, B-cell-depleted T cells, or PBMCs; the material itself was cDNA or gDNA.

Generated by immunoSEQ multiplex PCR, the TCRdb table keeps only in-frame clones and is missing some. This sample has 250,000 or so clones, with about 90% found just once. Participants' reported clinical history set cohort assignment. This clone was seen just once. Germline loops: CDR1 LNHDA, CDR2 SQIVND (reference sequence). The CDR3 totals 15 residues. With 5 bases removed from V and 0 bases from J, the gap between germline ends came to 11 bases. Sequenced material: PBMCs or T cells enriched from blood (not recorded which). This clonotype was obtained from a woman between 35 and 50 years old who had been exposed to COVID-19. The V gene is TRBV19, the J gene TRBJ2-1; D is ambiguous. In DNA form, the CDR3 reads TGTGCCAGTAGTGCTACTACCTCCTCCTACAATGAGCAGTTCTTC. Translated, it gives CASSATTSSYNEQFF.